These T cell receptor beta chains were read from a single sample in a study of blood T cells in healthy people across ages. A single record per CDR3 protein comes from TCRdb applying MiXCR to the 5' RACE reads. The table includes about 760,000 distinct CDR3 sequences, about 61% detected once. Sample: blood. The receptors were sampled from a man aged 35-49 years in good health. Each CDR3 is given with its conserved first and last residue. The order of the fields is clone size, D gene, V gene, J gene, CDR3 DNA, CDR3 protein. A D gene is named only where the DNA matches it firmly. The size field is filled for only some rows; it gives once, few, many or a size class.

size: .; D: .; V: TRBV28; J: TRBJ2-7; DNA: TGTGCCAGCACCATCGGGGCCCAGGGGACCTACGAGCAGTACTTC; CDR3: CASTIGAQGTYEQYF
size: many; D: TRBD1; V: TRBV10-3; J: TRBJ2-7; DNA: TGTGCCACGGGACAGGGGCCCTACGAGCAGTACTTC; CDR3: CATGQGPYEQYF
size: .; D: .; V: TRBV5-5; J: TRBJ2-7; DNA: TGTGCCAGCAGTGCCCCTAACTCCTACGAGCAGTACTTC; CDR3: CASSAPNSYEQYF
size: .; D: .; V: TRBV6-5; J: TRBJ2-4; DNA: TGTGCCAGCAGTACCCGAGGGGAGAACATTCAGTACTTC; CDR3: CASSTRGENIQYF
size: .; D: .; V: TRBV3-1; J: TRBJ2-3; DNA: TGTGCCAGCAGCCAAGTACTAGATCTAGATACGCAGTATTTT; CDR3: CASSQVLDLDTQYF
size: once; D: .; V: TRBV20-1; J: TRBJ2-5; DNA: TGCAGTGCTCAGGGGCCGCAAGAGACCCAGTACTTC; CDR3: CSAQGPQETQYF
size: few; D: .; V: TRBV2; J: TRBJ2-3; DNA: TGTGCCAGCAGTGACCTCCTTAGCACAGATACGCAGTATTTT; CDR3: CASSDLLSTDTQYF
size: .; D: TRBD1; V: TRBV20-1; J: TRBJ1-6; DNA: TGCAGCCCCGGACAGGCGGATTCACCCCTCCACTTT; CDR3: CSPGQADSPLHF
size: once; D: .; V: TRBV20-1; J: TRBJ2-7; DNA: TGCAGTGCTAGCCGCCAGGAGGACACCTACGAGCAGTACTTC; CDR3: CSASRQEDTYEQYF
size: .; D: TRBD2; V: TRBV7-3; J: TRBJ2-3; DNA: TGTGCCAGCAGCTCGACTAGCGGGAGTTTTGATACGCAGTATTTT; CDR3: CASSSTSGSFDTQYF
size: .; D: .; V: TRBV20-1; J: TRBJ1-2; DNA: TGCAGTGCTAGAGATTCAGGCACCGGTAACTATGGCTACACCTTC; CDR3: CSARDSGTGNYGYTF
size: .; D: .; V: TRBV6-5; J: TRBJ1-2; DNA: TGTGCCAGCAGTTACTCGGGCAGGGAGAACTATGGCTACACCTTC; CDR3: CASSYSGRENYGYTF
size: .; D: .; V: TRBV5-6; J: TRBJ2-7; DNA: TGTGCCAGCCAAGGAGGGGGGCGCCGGTATCAGGACGAGCAGTACTTC; CDR3: CASQGGGRRYQDEQYF
size: once; D: .; V: TRBV7-9; J: TRBJ1-1; DNA: TGTGCCAGCAGTTCCCCCCTCTCGACTGAAGCTTTCTTT; CDR3: CASSSPLSTEAFF
size: many; D: .; V: TRBV20-1; J: TRBJ2-7; DNA: TGCAGTGCTGGAGGACAGACCAACTACGAGCAGTACTTC; CDR3: CSAGGQTNYEQYF
size: .; D: .; V: TRBV7-2; J: TRBJ1-2; DNA: TGTGCCAGCAGTTACGCCGGGTCCTCAGTCAACTATGGCTACACCTTC; CDR3: CASSYAGSSVNYGYTF
size: .; D: .; V: TRBV20-1; J: TRBJ1-6; DNA: TGCAGTGCTAAAGCCCCCGGGGACCCGACACCCCTCCACTTT; CDR3: CSAKAPGDPTPLHF
size: many; D: .; V: TRBV7-2; J: TRBJ2-3; DNA: TGTGCCAGCAGCTTATCGGCGGATACGCAGTATTTT; CDR3: CASSLSADTQYF
size: .; D: TRBD1; V: TRBV28; J: TRBJ1-2; DNA: TGTGCCAGCAGGGGTAGACAGGGGGCCCCGGAGTGGGGCTATGGCTACACCTTC; CDR3: CASRGRQGAPEWGYGYTF
size: .; D: .; V: TRBV15; J: TRBJ2-7; DNA: TGTGCCACCAGCAGAGAGAGGCACCTCTACGAGCAGTACTTC; CDR3: CATSRERHLYEQYF
size: .; D: TRBD1; V: TRBV25-1; J: TRBJ1-6; DNA: TGTGCCAGCAGTGAGACAGGGTGGTATAATTCACCCCTCCACTTT; CDR3: CASSETGWYNSPLHF
size: .; D: .; V: TRBV6-2/TRBV6-3; J: TRBJ1-5; DNA: TGTGCCAGCAGTCCTGTGGGGGGGCCTAATCAGCCCCAGCATTTT; CDR3: CASSPVGGPNQPQHF
size: once; D: .; V: TRBV6-5; J: TRBJ1-5; DNA: TGTGCCAGCAGTTATAATATGGGGGAGAGCAATCAGCCCCAGCATTTT; CDR3: CASSYNMGESNQPQHF
size: .; D: .; V: TRBV28; J: TRBJ2-5; DNA: TGTGCCAGCAGTTCACAGGGTTGGGGAAGAGAGACCCAGTACTTC; CDR3: CASSSQGWGRETQYF